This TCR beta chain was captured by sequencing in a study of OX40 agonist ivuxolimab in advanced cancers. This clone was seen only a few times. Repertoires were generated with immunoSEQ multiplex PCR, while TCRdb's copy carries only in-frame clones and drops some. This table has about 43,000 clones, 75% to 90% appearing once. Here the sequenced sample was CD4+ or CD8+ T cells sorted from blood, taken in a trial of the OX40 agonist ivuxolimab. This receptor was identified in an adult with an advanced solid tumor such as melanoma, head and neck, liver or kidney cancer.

For the CDR3, the DNA is TGTGCCAGCAGCTCGACCGGAACAGGACAAGAGACCCAGTACTTC. This sequence encodes CASSSTGTGQETQYF. The chain carries TRBV7-8 and TRBJ2-5; possible D gene TRBD1, 5 bases. This CDR3 contains 15 residues. V was shortened by 4 bases and J by 2 bases, with 14 bases between the two germline ends. Germline CDR1 SGHVS, CDR2 FQNEAQ.